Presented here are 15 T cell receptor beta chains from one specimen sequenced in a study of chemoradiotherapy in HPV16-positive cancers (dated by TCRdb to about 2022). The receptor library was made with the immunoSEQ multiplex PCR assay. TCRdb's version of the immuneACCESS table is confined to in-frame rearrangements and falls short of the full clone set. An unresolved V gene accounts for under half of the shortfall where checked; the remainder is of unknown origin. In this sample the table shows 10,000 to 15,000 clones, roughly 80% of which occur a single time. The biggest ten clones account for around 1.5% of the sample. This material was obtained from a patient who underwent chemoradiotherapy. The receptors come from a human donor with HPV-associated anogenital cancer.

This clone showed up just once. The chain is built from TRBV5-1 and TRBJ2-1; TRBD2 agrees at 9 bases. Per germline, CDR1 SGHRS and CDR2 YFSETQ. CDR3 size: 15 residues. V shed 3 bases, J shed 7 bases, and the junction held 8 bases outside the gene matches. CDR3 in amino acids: CASSSGTSSFNEQFF. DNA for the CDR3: TGCGCCAGCAGCTCCGGGACTAGCAGCTTTAATGAGCAGTTCTTC.

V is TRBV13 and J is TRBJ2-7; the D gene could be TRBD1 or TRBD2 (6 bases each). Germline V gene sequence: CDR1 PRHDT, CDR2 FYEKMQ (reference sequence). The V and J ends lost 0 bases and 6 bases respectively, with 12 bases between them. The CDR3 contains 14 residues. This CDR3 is CASSLGGGSGEQYF. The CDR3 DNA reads TGTGCCAGCAGCTTAGGAGGGGGGTCGGGCGAGCAGTACTTC.

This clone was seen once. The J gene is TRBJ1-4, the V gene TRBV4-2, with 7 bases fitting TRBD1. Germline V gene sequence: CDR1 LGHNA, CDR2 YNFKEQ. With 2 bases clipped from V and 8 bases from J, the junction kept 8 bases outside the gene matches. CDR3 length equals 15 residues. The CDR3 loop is CASSQPDRDGEKLFF. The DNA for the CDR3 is TGTGCCAGCAGCCAACCTGACAGGGACGGGGAAAAACTGTTTTTT.

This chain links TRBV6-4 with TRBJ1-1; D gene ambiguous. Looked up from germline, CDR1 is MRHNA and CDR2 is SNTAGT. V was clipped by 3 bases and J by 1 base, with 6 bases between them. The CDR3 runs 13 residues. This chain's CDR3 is CASSEEENTEAFF. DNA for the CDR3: TGTGCCAGCAGTGAAGAAGAGAACACTGAAGCTTTCTTT.

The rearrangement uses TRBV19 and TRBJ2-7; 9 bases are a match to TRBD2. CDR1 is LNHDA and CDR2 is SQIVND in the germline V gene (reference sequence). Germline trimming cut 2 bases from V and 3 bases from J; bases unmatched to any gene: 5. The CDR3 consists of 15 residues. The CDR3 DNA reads TGTGCCAGTAGTATATACAGCGGGGGGCTCTACGAGCAGTACTTC. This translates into CASSIYSGGLYEQYF.

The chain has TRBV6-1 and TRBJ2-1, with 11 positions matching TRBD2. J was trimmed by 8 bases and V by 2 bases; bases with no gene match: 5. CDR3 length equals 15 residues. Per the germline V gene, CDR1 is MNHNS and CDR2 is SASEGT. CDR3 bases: TGTGCCAGCAGTGAACTAGCGGGGGGAGGGGATGAGCAGTTCTTC. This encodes CASSELAGGGDEQFF.

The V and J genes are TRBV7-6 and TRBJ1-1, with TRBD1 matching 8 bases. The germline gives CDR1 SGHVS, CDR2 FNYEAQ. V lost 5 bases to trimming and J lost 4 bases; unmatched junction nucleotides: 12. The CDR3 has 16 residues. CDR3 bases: TGTGCCAGCAGCGCCTGGCGGACAGGGTCGGGCACTGAAGCTTTCTTT. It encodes CASSAWRTGSGTEAFF. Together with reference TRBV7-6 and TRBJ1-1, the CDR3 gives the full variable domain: GAGVSQSPRYKVTKRGQDVALRCDPISGHVSLYWYRQALGQGPEFLTYFNYEAQQDKSGLPNDRFSAERPEGSISTLTIQRTEQRDSAMYRCASSAWRTGSGTEAFFGQGTRLTVV.

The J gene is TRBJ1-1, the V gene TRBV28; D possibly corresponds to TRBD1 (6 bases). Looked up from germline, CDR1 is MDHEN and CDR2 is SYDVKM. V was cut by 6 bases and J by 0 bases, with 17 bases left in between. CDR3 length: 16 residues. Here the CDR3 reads CASSSPGGTLNTEAFF. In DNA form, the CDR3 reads TGTGCCAGCAGCTCCCCCGGGGGGACATTGAACACTGAAGCTTTCTTT.

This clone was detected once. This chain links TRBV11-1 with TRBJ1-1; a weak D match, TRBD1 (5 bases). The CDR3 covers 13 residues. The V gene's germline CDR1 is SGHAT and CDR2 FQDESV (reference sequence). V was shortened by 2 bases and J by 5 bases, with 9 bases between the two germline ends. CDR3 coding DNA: TGTGCCAGCAGCTTAACGGGGGGAACTGAAGCTTTCTTT. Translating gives CASSLTGGTEAFF.

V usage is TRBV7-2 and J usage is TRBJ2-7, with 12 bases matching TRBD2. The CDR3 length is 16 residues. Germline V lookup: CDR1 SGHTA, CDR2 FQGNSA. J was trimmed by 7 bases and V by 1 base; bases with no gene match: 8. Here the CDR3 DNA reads TGTGCCAGCAGCTTAGGCGCACTAGCGGGGGGTTGGGAGCAGTACTTC. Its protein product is CASSLGALAGGWEQYF.

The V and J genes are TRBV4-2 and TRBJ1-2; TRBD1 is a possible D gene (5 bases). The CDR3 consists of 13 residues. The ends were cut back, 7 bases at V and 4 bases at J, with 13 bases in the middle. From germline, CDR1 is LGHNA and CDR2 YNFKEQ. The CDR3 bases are TGTGCCAGCAACCGGGACGGCTTCTATGGCTACACCTTC. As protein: CASNRDGFYGYTF.

CDR3 DNA sequence: TGCAGCGTTGAAGAGACAGCCTCCTATGGCTACACCTTC. Its translation is CSVEETASYGYTF. The chain links TRBV29-1 to TRBJ1-2; TRBD1 might be the D (5 bases). From germline, CDR1 is SQVTM and CDR2 ANQGSEA. CDR3 size: 13 residues. The V and J ends lost 0 bases and 4 bases respectively, with 9 bases between them. The variable domain in full, completed from reference TRBV29-1 and TRBJ1-2, reads SAVISQKPSRDICQRGTSLTIQCQVDSQVTMMFWYRQQPGQSLTLIATANQGSEATYESGFVIDKFPISRPNLTFSTLTVSNMSPEDSSIYLCSVEETASYGYTFGSGTRLTVV.

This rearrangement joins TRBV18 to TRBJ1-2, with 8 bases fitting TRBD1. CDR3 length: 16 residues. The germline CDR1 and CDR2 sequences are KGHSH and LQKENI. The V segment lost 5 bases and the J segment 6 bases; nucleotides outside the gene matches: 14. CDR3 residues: CASSTPGQGPRDGYTF. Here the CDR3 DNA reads TGTGCCAGCTCAACTCCTGGACAGGGACCACGGGATGGCTACACCTTC.

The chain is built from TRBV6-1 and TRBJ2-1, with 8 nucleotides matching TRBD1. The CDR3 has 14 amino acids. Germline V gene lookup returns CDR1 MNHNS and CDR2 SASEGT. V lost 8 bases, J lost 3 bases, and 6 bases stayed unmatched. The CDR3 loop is CASDSDRVYNEQFF. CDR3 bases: TGTGCCAGCGATTCGGACAGGGTCTACAATGAGCAGTTCTTC.

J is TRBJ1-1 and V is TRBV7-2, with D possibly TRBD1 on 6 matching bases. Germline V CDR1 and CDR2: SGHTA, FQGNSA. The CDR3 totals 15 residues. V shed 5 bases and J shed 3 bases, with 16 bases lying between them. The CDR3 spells CASSRSGGPDTEAFF. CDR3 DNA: TGTGCCAGCAGCCGCTCGGGGGGGCCGGACACTGAAGCTTTCTTT.